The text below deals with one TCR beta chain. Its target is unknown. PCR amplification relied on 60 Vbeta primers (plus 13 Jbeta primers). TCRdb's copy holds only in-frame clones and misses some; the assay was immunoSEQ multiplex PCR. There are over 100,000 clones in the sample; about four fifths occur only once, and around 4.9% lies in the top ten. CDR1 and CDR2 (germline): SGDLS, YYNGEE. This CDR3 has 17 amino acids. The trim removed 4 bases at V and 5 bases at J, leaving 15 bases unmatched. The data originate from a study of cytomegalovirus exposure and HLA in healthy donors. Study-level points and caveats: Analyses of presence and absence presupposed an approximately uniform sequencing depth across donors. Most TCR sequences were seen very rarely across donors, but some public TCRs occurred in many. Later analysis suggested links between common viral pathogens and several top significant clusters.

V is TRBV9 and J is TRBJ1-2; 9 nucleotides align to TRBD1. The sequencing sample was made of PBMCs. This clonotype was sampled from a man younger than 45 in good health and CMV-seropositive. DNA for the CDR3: TGTGCCAGCAGCCCTCGTCCGGGACAGGGAATTTATTATGGCTACACCTTC. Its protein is CASSPRPGQGIYYGYTF.